This T cell receptor beta chain was documented in a study of T cell repertoires in cytomegalovirus infection. Study as a whole: Matching HLA type and CMV infection were both indicated by public TCR beta signatures. Findings of the study overall: The response measured ex vivo was dominated by TCR beta clonotypes (HLA-C-restricted and CMV-specific). People with CMV and the relevant HLA were identified by cumulative public TCR beta family frequency.

This clonotype was observed many times. No antigen is known for it. TCRdb analysed the reads with MiXCR anew, one entry per CDR3 protein. The sample comprises under 300,000 distinct CDR3 sequences, around 12% of which are singletons, and 1.5% to 2% rests with the top ten. V was cut by 8 bases and J by 3 bases, with 11 bases left in between. Germline values: CDR1 MDHEN, CDR2 SYDVKM. The CDR3 is 12 amino acids. The chain employs TRBV28 and TRBJ2-7; TRBD1 might be the D (5 bases). Sequenced material: PBMCs. The sequence derives from a human donor in good health (CMV status not recorded). Some clones in this sample may be carry-over from other donors' samples. In DNA, the CDR3 is TGTGCCAGCGGGGCCAGGGTCTACGAGCAGTACTTC. Translating it yields CASGARVYEQYF. Using reference TRBV28 and TRBJ2-7 for the parts outside the CDR3, the full variable domain is DVKVTQSSRYLVKRTGEKVFLECVQDMDHENMFWYRQDPGLGLRLIYFSYDVKMKEKGDIPEGYSVSREKKERFSLILESASTNQTSMYLCASGARVYEQYFGPGTRLTVT.